The T cell receptor (beta chain) under discussion was sequenced for a study of blood T cells in healthy people across ages. Study background: In model experiments, template switching was able to capture about one barcoded beta molecule for every two T cells that were present.

A second PCR of roughly 7 to 11 cycles used a sample-barcoded 5' primer and a J-beta primer mix. From the 5' RACE reads, TCRdb called clonotypes with MiXCR, one entry per CDR3 protein. This table has 500,000 to 700,000 distinct CDR3 sequences, approximately 30% appearing once. The V gene end was trimmed by 5 bases and the J gene end by 5 bases; junction bases not matched to a gene: 8. The CDR3 loop spans 14 amino acids. Per the germline V gene, CDR1 is SGHVS and CDR2 is FNYEAQ. This clonotype was recorded a few times. A much larger clone sits a single nucleotide away, making a read error possible. This clonotype was sampled from a woman of 80 years or more in good health. The chain has TRBV7-6 and TRBJ1-2; 7 bases align to TRBD1. Input material: blood. DNA for the CDR3: TGTGCCAGCAGCCCCCGGGGACAGCCTTATGGCTACACCTTC. It codes for CASSPRGQPYGYTF.